This is a list of T cell receptor beta chains from one sample in a study of T cells in Graves' hyperthyroidism and ophthalmopathy. In TCRdb, the multiplex PCR reads were re-called with MiXCR into one record per CDR3 protein. This sample carries roughly 570,000 distinct CDR3 sequences, about a sixth of them seen once, and the ten largest clones take around 6.6%. The source material was blood. These receptors were obtained from a young woman with Graves' hyperthyroidism. Each CDR3 is given with its conserved first and last residue. Fields, in order: V gene, J gene, clone size, CDR3 length, D gene, CDR3 DNA, CDR3 protein. The D gene is left open where the match is weak. Clone size is given for some rows only: seen once, a few or many times, or a class if the clone is expanded.

>TRBV5-5|TRBJ2-6|-|19|TRBD2
TGTGCCAGCAGCCCCCGGGGCCTAGCGGGAGTGCCCGGGGCCAACGTCCTGACTTTC
CASSPRGLAGVPGANVLTF
>TRBV7-3|TRBJ1-2|-|14|-
TGTGCCAGCAGCTTAAATCCAGGGGCAAGTGGCTACACCTTC
CASSLNPGASGYTF
>TRBV5-1|TRBJ2-1|many|13|-
TGCGCCAGCAGCTTGCTGGCCCGCAATGAGCAGTTCTTC
CASSLLARNEQFF
>TRBV24-1|TRBJ2-1|-|18|TRBD2
TGTGCCACCAGTGATACGCTGAGACCGGGACTAGCGGCCAATGAGCAGTTCTTC
CATSDTLRPGLAANEQFF
>TRBV6-2/TRBV6-3|TRBJ2-1|many|18|TRBD2
TGTGCCAGCAGTTTGTGGGAGACTAGCCGGTTCTTCTACAATGAGCAGTTCTTC
CASSLWETSRFFYNEQFF
>TRBV7-8|TRBJ1-6|few|15|-
TGTGCCAGCAGCTTAGATTGGGAGAAAAATTCACCCCTCCACTTT
CASSLDWEKNSPLHF
>TRBV20-1|TRBJ1-1|few|13|-
TGCAGTGCTAGTGACGTGGTGGGAACTGAAGCTTTCTTT
CSASDVVGTEAFF
>TRBV12-3/TRBV12-4|TRBJ1-2|many|14|-
TGTGCCAGCACCCCGGGACGGAATAACTATGGCTACACCTTC
CASTPGRNNYGYTF
>TRBV28|TRBJ2-7|many|15|TRBD2
TGTGCCAGCAGTGACGCGGGAGGGCCCCTCTACGAGCAGTACTTC
CASSDAGGPLYEQYF
>TRBV3-1|TRBJ2-1|-|15|-
TGTGCCAGCAGCCAAGATGCCGGGCGATACAATGAGCAGTTCTTC
CASSQDAGRYNEQFF
>TRBV18|TRBJ2-7|-|15|-
TGTGCCAGCTCACCTCCGGGACCTCGAATCTACGAGCAGTACTTC
CASSPPGPRIYEQYF
>TRBV7-2|TRBJ1-2|-|15|-
TGTGCCAGCAGCCCCCGACAGGATGTTGGCTATGGCTACACCTTC
CASSPRQDVGYGYTF
>TRBV6-1|TRBJ1-4|few|15|TRBD1
TGTGCCAGCATTACGAACAGGGGTCCTAATGAAAAACTGTTTTTT
CASITNRGPNEKLFF
>TRBV12-3/TRBV12-4|TRBJ1-5|many|14|TRBD1
TGTGCCAGCAGTTCGGGACAGGGGAGGCAGCCCCAGCATTTT
CASSSGQGRQPQHF
>TRBV6-1|TRBJ1-5|-|15|-
TGTGCCAGCAGAGAATCCCGGGACCGCGAACGGGCCCAGCATTTT
CASRESRDRERAQHF
>TRBV6-1|TRBJ2-1|many|15|-
TGTGCCAGCAGTGTACAGGGTCGTGGGAGCAATGAGCAGTTCTTC
CASSVQGRGSNEQFF
>TRBV6-1|TRBJ2-7|few|13|-
TGTGCCAGCAGTAACGGTCTAGCTTCCGAGCAGTACTTC
CASSNGLASEQYF
>TRBV6-6|TRBJ1-1|many|15|-
TGTGCCAGCAGTTACTCGAGGAGCAGCGCTTCGGAAGCTTTCTTT
CASSYSRSSASEAFF
>TRBV24-1|TRBJ2-2|many|15|TRBD2
TGTGCCACCAGCGGACTAGCGTCAAACACCGGGGAGCTGTTTTTT
CATSGLASNTGELFF
>TRBV7-2|TRBJ2-1|many|15|TRBD2
TGTGCCAGCAGCTTAGACAGCGGGATCTACAATGAGCAGTTCTTC
CASSLDSGIYNEQFF
>TRBV4-1|TRBJ2-7|-|14|-
TGCGCCAGCAGCCTGCAGACAGGAATCTACGAGCAGTACTTC
CASSLQTGIYEQYF
>TRBV3-1|TRBJ2-3|many|20|TRBD2
TGTGCCAGCAGCCAGTCCGGGACTAGCGGGAGGGCCCTTGGTGCAGATACGCAGTATTTT
CASSQSGTSGRALGADTQYF
>TRBV3-2|TRBJ1-1|few|17|-
TGTGCCAGCAGCCAATATAGACAGGGGCTGAGGGACACTGAAGCTTTCTTT
CASSQYRQGLRDTEAFF